A single T cell receptor beta chain is shown here with its context. MiXCR, applied by TCRdb to the 5' RACE reads, yields one record per CDR3 protein. Among a few hundred thousand distinct CDR3 sequences listed, 15% to 20% were seen once. The sample comes from a study of CD8 T cells in ankylosing spondylitis. The clonotype comes from a male donor with ankylosing spondylitis or in good health (not recorded which). The sample was blood, either unsorted or a sorted T cell fraction (not recorded which).

CDR3: CASSRAAPWAFLYNEQFF. In DNA, the CDR3 is TGTGCCAGCAGCCGTGCGGCCCCTTGGGCCTTCCTCTACAATGAGCAGTTCTTC. The chain joins TRBV14 to TRBJ2-1; D remains unclear. V was cut by 4 bases and J by 3 bases, with 22 bases left in between. The CDR3 loop spans 18 amino acids. CDR1 is SGHDN, CDR2 FVKESK, per germline.